Listed below are T cell receptor beta chains from one sample, sequenced in a study of beta chain features in type 1 diabetes. The data were produced by immunoSEQ multiplex PCR, yet TCRdb's version contains in-frame clones alone and is incomplete. The data contain around 310,000 clones, roughly 13% of them seen just once; the ten biggest clones take up roughly 0.015%. The sequenced sample consisted of naive CD4+ T cells from blood. Receptors originate from a woman aged 18-29 years with type 1 diabetes. Both conserved end residues are part of each CDR3. D genes are given only for firm matches. Clone sizes are given selectively: once, few, many, or a class where the clone is expanded.

abundance	v_gene	j_gene	d_gene	CDR3nt	CDR3aa
few	TRBV18	TRBJ2-5	NA	TGTGCCAGCTCACCGACCCAGGGGAGAGAGACCCAGTACTTC	CASSPTQGRETQYF
few	TRBV18	TRBJ2-7	NA	TGTGCCAGCTCACCCCTGGGCAGCTCCTACGAGCAGTACTTC	CASSPLGSSYEQYF
few	TRBV10-2	TRBJ1-1	NA	TGCGCCAGCAGTGAGTCGGGGCGGCCGCCTGCTTTCTTT	CASSESGRPPAFF
NA	TRBV29-1	TRBJ1-2	NA	TGCAGCGTTGACCCACGCCAGTCGGGCTATGGCTACACCTTC	CSVDPRQSGYGYTF
NA	TRBV10-3	TRBJ2-3	TRBD1	TGTGCCATCAGCCTACAGGGGGGCATTAGAGATACGCAGTATTTT	CAISLQGGIRDTQYF
few	TRBV6-6	TRBJ2-7	TRBD1	TGTGCCAGCAGTCTTACCGGGACAGAGAACTACGAGCAGTACTTC	CASSLTGTENYEQYF
NA	TRBV27	TRBJ2-4	NA	TGTGCCAGCGCGAACAGGGTAACCAAAAACATTCAGTACTTC	CASANRVTKNIQYF
NA	TRBV13	TRBJ2-1	NA	TGTGCCAGCAGTATTAATACCCGGTTTTTGAATGAGCAGTTCTTC	CASSINTRFLNEQFF
few	TRBV11-2	TRBJ1-2	NA	TGTGCCAGCAGCACGCCGGTGGGGCGCTTACAAAACTATGGCTACACCTTC	CASSTPVGRLQNYGYTF
NA	TRBV7-2	TRBJ2-3	TRBD1	TGTGCCAGCAGCAGACAGGGAACCACAGATACGCAGTATTTT	CASSRQGTTDTQYF
NA	TRBV15	TRBJ2-3	NA	TGTGCCACCAGCAGAGAGAGGATAGAACTGGCAGATACGCAGTATTTT	CATSRERIELADTQYF
few	TRBV2	TRBJ2-4	TRBD1	TGTGCCAGCATGGCCCAGGGGGTAGGAGACATTCAGTACTTC	CASMAQGVGDIQYF
NA	TRBV9	TRBJ2-2	TRBD1	TGTGCCAGCAGCCCCCGGACAGGGGGCGCATCTACGAACACCGGGGAGCTGTTTTTT	CASSPRTGGASTNTGELFF
few	TRBV28	TRBJ2-5	NA	TGTGCCAGCAGCACTGCGTGGGAGACCCAGTACTTC	CASSTAWETQYF
NA	TRBV28	TRBJ1-5	NA	TGTGCCACTCGGAGGGATAGCAATCAGCCCCAGCATTTT	CATRRDSNQPQHF
few	TRBV9	TRBJ1-1	TRBD1	TGTGCCAGCAGCGTAGTTAGTGGACAGGGGTTGGAAGCTTTCTTT	CASSVVSGQGLEAFF
NA	TRBV6-1	TRBJ1-5	NA	TGTGCCAGCAGTGAAGGTCCAGGGAGCAATCAGCCCCAGCATTTT	CASSEGPGSNQPQHF
few	TRBV7-9	TRBJ1-2	NA	TGTGCCAGCAGTCCCCGGGACACCTATGGCTACACCTTC	CASSPRDTYGYTF
NA	TRBV7-2	TRBJ2-1	TRBD2	TGTGCCAGCAGCTTTCGGGGCGGGAGGGTTGGCAATGAGCAGTTCTTC	CASSFRGGRVGNEQFF
few	TRBV4-3	TRBJ1-2	NA	TGCGCCAGCAGCCAAGCGTTCACAATTAACTATGGCTACACCTTC	CASSQAFTINYGYTF
few	TRBV15	TRBJ2-1	NA	TGTGCCACCAGGGTTGGAGGTGGCAATGAGCAGTTCTTC	CATRVGGGNEQFF
NA	TRBV30	TRBJ2-3	NA	TGTGCCTGGAGCGGGAGACGGGATACGCAGTATTTT	CAWSGRRDTQYF
NA	TRBV19	TRBJ2-7	TRBD1	TGTGCCACCAGACAGGACAGGGGCTACGAGCAGTACTTC	CATRQDRGYEQYF
NA	TRBV28	TRBJ1-1	NA	TGTGCCAGCAGCTATTTGGTGCAGACTCCTGAAGCTTTCTTT	CASSYLVQTPEAFF
NA	TRBV27	TRBJ2-7	TRBD2	TGTGCCACCAGCGGACTAGCGATTCCCCTGGGCGAGCAGTACTTC	CATSGLAIPLGEQYF
NA	TRBV7-2	TRBJ2-3	TRBD2	TGTGCCAGCAACTACCTTGGTGCTAGCGGGAGCCCAGATACGCAGTATTTT	CASNYLGASGSPDTQYF